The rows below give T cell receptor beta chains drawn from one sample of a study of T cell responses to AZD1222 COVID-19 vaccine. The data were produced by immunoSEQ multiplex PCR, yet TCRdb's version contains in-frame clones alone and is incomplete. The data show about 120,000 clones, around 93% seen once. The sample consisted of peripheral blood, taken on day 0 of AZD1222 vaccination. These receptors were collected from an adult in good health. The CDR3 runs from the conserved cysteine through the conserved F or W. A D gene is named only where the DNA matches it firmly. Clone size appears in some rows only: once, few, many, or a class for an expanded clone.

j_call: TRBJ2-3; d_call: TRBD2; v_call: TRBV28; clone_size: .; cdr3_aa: CASSKGTIRTDTQYF; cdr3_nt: TGTGCCAGCAGTAAAGGGACTATACGCACAGATACGCAGTATTTT
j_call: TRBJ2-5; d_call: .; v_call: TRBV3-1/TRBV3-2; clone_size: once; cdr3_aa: CASSQEGLLQETQYF; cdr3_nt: TGTGCCAGCAGCCAAGAAGGCCTACTTCAAGAGACCCAGTACTTC
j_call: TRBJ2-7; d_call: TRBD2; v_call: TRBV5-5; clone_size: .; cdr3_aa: CASSLDLAGSDEQYF; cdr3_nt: TGTGCCAGCAGCTTGGATTTAGCGGGAAGCGACGAGCAGTACTTC
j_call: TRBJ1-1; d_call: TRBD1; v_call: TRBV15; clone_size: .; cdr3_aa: CATGQALGTEAFF; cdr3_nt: TGTGCCACCGGACAGGCTTTGGGGACTGAAGCTTTCTTT
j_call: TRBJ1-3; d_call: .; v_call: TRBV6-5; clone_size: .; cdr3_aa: CASTSSLYSGNTIYF; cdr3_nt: TGTGCCAGCACCTCTAGCTTATACTCTGGAAACACCATATATTTT
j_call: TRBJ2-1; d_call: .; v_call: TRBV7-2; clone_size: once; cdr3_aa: CASSLSYNEQFF; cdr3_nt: TGTGCCAGCAGTTTAAGTTACAATGAGCAGTTCTTC
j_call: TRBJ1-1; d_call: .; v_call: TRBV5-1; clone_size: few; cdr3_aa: CASSPPRQGEAFF; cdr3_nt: TGCGCCAGCAGCCCCCCGCGGCAGGGTGAAGCTTTCTTT
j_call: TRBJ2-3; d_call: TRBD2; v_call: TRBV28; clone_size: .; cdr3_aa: CASSLGRGWDTQYF; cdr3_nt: TGTGCCAGCAGTTTGGGGAGGGGCTGGGATACGCAGTATTTT
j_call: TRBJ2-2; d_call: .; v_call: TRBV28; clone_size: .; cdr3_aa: CASSPGGQNTGELFF; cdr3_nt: TGTGCCAGCAGCCCCGGTGGGCAAAACACCGGGGAGCTGTTTTTT
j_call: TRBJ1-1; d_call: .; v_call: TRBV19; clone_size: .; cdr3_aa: CASTSGQGRTEAFF; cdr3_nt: TGTGCCAGTACCTCGGGGCAGGGAAGGACTGAAGCTTTCTTT
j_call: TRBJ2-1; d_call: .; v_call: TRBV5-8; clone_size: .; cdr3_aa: CASSLGQYNEQFF; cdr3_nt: TGTGCCAGCAGCTTGGGACAGTACAATGAGCAGTTCTTC
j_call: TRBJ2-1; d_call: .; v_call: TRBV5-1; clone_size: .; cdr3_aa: CASSLEITGDEQFF; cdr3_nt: TGCGCCAGCAGCTTGGAAATTACCGGCGATGAGCAGTTCTTC
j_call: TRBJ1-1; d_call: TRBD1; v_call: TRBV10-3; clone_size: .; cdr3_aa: CAISESGGGEWAEAFF; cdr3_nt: TGTGCCATCAGTGAGTCAGGAGGGGGCGAATGGGCTGAAGCTTTCTTT
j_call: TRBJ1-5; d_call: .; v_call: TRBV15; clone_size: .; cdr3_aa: CATSRLSVGQPQHF; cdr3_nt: TGTGCCACCAGCAGACTCTCGGTTGGTCAGCCCCAGCATTTT
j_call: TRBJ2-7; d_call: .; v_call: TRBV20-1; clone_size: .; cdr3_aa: CSASSPREQYF; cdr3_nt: TGCAGTGCCTCCAGTCCTAGGGAGCAGTACTTC
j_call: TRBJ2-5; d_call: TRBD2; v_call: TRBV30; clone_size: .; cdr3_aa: CAWKGTSEETQYF; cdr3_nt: TGTGCCTGGAAAGGGACTAGCGAAGAGACCCAGTACTTC
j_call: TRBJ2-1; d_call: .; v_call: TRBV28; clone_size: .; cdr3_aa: CASSFPERELGNEQFF; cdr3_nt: TGTGCCAGCAGTTTTCCGGAACGGGAGTTGGGCAATGAGCAGTTCTTC
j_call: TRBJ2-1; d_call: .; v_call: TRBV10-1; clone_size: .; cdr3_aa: CASSEGYDNEQFF; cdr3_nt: TGCGCCAGCAGTGAAGGGTACGACAATGAGCAGTTCTTC
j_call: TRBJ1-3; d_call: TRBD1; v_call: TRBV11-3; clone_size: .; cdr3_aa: CASSLGQGKTGNTIYF; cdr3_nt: TGTGCCAGCAGCTTGGGACAGGGCAAAACTGGAAACACCATATATTTT
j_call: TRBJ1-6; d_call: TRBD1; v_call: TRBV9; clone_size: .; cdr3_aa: CASSVDSGGSYNSPLHF; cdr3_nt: TGTGCCAGCAGCGTAGATTCAGGGGGCTCCTATAATTCACCCCTCCACTTT
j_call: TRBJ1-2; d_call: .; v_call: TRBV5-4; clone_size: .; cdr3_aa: CASTGRYGYTF; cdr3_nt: TGTGCCAGCACCGGGAGGTATGGCTACACCTTC
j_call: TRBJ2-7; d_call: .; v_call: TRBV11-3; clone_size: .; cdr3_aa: CASSLDMGNEQYF; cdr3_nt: TGTGCCAGCAGCTTAGATATGGGAAACGAGCAGTACTTC
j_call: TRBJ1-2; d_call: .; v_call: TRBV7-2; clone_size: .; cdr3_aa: CASSDQPNYGYTF; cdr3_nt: TGTGCCAGCAGCGACCAGCCAAACTATGGCTACACCTTC
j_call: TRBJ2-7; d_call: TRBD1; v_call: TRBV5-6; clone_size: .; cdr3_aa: CASSSAGQGSYEQYF; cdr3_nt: TGTGCCAGCAGCTCGGCAGGACAGGGGTCCTACGAGCAGTACTTC
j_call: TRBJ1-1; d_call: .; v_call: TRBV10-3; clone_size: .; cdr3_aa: CAISGTGNTEAFF; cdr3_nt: TGTGCCATCAGTGGTACAGGGAACACTGAAGCTTTCTTT
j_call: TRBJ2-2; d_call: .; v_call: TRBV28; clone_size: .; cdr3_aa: CASGILQVNTGELFF; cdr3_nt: TGTGCCAGCGGTATCCTACAGGTGAACACCGGGGAGCTGTTTTTT
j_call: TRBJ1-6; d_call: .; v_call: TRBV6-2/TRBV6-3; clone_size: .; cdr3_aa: CASSYEVSATYNSPLHF; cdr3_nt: TGTGCCAGCAGTTACGAGGTTTCGGCAACCTATAATTCACCCCTCCACTTT
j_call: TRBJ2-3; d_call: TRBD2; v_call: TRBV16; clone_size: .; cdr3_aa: CASSRPTVLAGSTDTQYF; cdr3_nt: TGTGCCAGCAGCCGCCCAACGGTCCTAGCGGGTAGCACAGATACGCAGTATTTT
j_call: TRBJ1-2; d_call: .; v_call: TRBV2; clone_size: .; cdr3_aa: CASRGDSSGYTF; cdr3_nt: TGTGCCAGCAGAGGAGACAGTAGTGGCTACACCTTC
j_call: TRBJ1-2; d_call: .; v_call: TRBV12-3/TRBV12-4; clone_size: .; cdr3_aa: CASTLETPDGYTF; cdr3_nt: TGTGCCAGCACCCTGGAAACTCCGGATGGCTACACCTTC
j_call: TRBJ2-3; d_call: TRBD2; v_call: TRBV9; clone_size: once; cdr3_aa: CASSPRLERGLYTQYF; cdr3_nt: TGTGCCAGCAGCCCCCGATTGGAGCGGGGGTTATATACGCAGTATTTT
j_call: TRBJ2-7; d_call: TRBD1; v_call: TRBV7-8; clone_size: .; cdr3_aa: CASSLTGGDSYEQYF; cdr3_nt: TGTGCCAGCAGCTTAACAGGGGGCGACTCCTACGAGCAGTACTTC
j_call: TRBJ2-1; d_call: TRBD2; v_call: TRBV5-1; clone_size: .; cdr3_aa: CASSLTSDNYNEQFF; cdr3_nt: TGCGCCAGCAGCTTGACTAGCGATAACTACAATGAGCAGTTCTTC
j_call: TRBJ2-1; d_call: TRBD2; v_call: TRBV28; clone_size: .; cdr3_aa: CAISRTSGRLAEQFF; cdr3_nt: TGTGCCATTTCACGGACTAGCGGGAGGTTGGCTGAGCAGTTCTTC
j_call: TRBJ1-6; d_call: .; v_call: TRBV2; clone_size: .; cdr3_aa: CASSEPGDSPLHF; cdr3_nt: TGTGCCAGCAGTGAACCGGGGGATTCACCCCTCCACTTT
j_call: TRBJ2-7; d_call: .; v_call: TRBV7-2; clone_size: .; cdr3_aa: CASSSRRGFSYEQYF; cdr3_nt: TGTGCCAGCAGCTCCCGCCGCGGGTTTTCCTACGAGCAGTACTTC
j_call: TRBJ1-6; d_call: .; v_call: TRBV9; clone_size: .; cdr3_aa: CASSAPPGNNSPLHF; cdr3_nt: TGTGCCAGCAGCGCCCCTCCCGGGAATAATTCACCCCTCCACTTT
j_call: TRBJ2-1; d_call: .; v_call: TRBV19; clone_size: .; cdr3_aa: CASSIEGVYNEQFF; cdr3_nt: TGTGCCAGTAGTATAGAGGGCGTCTACAATGAGCAGTTCTTC
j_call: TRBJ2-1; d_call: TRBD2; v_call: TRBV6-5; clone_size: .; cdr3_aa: CASRSSGDNEQFF; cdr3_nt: TGTGCCAGCCGGAGTAGCGGGGACAATGAGCAGTTCTTC
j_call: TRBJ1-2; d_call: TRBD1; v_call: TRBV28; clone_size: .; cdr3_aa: CASGQGYGYTF; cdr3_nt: TGTGCCAGTGGACAGGGGTATGGCTACACCTTC
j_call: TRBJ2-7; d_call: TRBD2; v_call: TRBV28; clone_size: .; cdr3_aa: CASRVAGSYEQYF; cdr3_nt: TGTGCCAGCAGGGTAGCGGGATCCTACGAGCAGTACTTC
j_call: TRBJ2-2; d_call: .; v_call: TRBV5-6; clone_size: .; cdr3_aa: CASSLVGANTGELFF; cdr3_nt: TGTGCCAGCAGCTTGGTGGGGGCGAACACCGGGGAGCTGTTTTTT
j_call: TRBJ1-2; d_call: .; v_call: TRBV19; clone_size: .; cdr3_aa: CASSLSRGNYGYTF; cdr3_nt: TGTGCCAGTTCCCTCTCTAGGGGTAACTATGGCTACACCTTC
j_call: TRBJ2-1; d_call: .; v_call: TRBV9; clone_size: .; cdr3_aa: CASSVGGDPNEQFF; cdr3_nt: TGTGCCAGCAGCGTAGGGGGGGATCCCAATGAGCAGTTCTTC
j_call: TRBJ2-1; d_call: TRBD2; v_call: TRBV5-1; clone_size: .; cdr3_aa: CASAKAGNGNEQFF; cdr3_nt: TGCGCCAGCGCTAAAGCGGGAAACGGCAATGAGCAGTTCTTC
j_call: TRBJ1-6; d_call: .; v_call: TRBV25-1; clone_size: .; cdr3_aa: CASSEDWVIVGSPLHF; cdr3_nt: TGTGCCAGCAGTGAAGATTGGGTTATTGTAGGTTCACCCCTCCACTTT
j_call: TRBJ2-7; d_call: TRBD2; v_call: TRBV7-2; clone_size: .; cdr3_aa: CASSLGASGIYEQYF; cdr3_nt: TGTGCCAGCAGCTTAGGCGCTAGCGGGATCTACGAGCAGTACTTC
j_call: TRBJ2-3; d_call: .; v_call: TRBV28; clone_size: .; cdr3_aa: CASTPLAGDTQYF; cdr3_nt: TGTGCCAGCACCCCACTAGCAGGAGATACGCAGTATTTT
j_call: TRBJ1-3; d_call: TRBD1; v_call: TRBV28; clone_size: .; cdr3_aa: CASSFPRDRSKYTIYF; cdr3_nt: TGTGCCAGCAGTTTCCCTCGGGACAGATCGAAATACACCATATATTTT
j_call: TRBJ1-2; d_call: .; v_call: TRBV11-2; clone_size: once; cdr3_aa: CASSHNLRAGPTNYGYTF; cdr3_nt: TGTGCCAGCAGCCACAACCTCCGGGCAGGACCCACTAACTATGGCTACACCTTC
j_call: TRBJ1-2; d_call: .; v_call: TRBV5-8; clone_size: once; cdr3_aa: CASSLGRLRVGYTF; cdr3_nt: TGTGCCAGCAGCTTGGGACGGCTTCGTGTTGGCTACACCTTC
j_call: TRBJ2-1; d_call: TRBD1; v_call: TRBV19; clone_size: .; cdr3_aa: CASSIRDRGLNEQFF; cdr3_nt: TGTGCCAGTAGTATCCGGGACAGGGGGCTAAATGAGCAGTTCTTC
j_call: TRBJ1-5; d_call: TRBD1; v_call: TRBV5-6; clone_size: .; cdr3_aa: CASSFGTGEAQPQHF; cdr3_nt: TGTGCCAGCAGCTTCGGGACAGGGGAGGCGCAGCCCCAGCATTTT